One sample yielded the 26 T cell receptor beta chains listed below, sequenced in a study of blood T cells in healthy people across ages. Primers used in a second PCR of about 7 to 12 cycles were a sample-barcoded 5' primer and a J-beta primer mix. TCRdb reprocessed the 5' RACE reads with MiXCR, giving one entry per CDR3 protein. Counted here are hundreds of thousands of distinct CDR3 sequences, roughly 30% occurring once; the ten biggest clones make up about a sixth. The sequenced sample was blood. Receptors were obtained from a woman of 80 years or more in good health.

There are many counts of this clonotype. V usage is TRBV7-2 and J usage is TRBJ1-2; possibly TRBD1 for D (6 bases). The CDR3 consists of 12 residues. The germline CDR1 and CDR2 sequences are SGHTA and FQGNSA. V lost 6 bases to trimming and J lost 4 bases, with 9 bases between them. CDR3 sequence (DNA): TGTGCCAGCAGGGACAGCCTCTATGGCTACACCTTC. Encoded protein: CASRDSLYGYTF.

This clonotype was seen repeatedly, ten times or more. The V and J genes are TRBV25-1 and TRBJ2-5; D gene uncertain. The CDR3 runs 13 residues. Deletions cut 3 bases from V and 6 bases from J, with 11 bases between. Germline V lookup: CDR1 MGHDK, CDR2 SYGVNS. Here the CDR3 reads CASSESGFQTQYF. The DNA for the CDR3 is TGTGCCAGCAGTGAGAGTGGGTTCCAGACCCAGTACTTC. The variable domain in full, completed from reference TRBV25-1 and TRBJ2-5, reads EADIYQTPRYLVIGTGKKITLECSQTMGHDKMYWYQQDPGMELHLIHYSYGVNSTEKGDLSSESTVSRIRTEHFPLTLESARPSHTSQYLCASSESGFQTQYFGPGTRLLVL.

V usage is TRBV20-1 and J usage is TRBJ2-7, with TRBD2 matching 10 bases. Trimming took 5 bases from V and 10 from J; bases not matched to a gene: 11. Germline values: CDR1 DFQATT, CDR2 SNEGSKA (reference sequence). The CDR3 covers 13 residues. CDR3 protein: CSAGLAGEEAQYF. The CDR3 DNA reads TGCAGTGCTGGTCTAGCGGGGGAAGAGGCCCAGTACTTC.

This clonotype has only one observation. The chain combines TRBV12-3 or TRBV12-4 with TRBJ2-7; no definite D call. The V end was cut by 2 bases, the J end by 2 bases, with 7 bases between. This CDR3 has 13 amino acids. The CDR3 sequence is CASSLQTAYEQYF. The CDR3 DNA follows: TGTGCCAGCAGTTTACAGACCGCCTACGAGCAGTACTTC.

The rearrangement joins TRBV20-1 to TRBJ1-5; no clear D gene. Between the trimmed V and J ends, which lost 3 bases and 0 bases, there was a span of 12 bases. Germline-derived CDR1 and CDR2 are DFQATT and SNEGSKA (reference sequence). This CDR3 comprises 15 residues. The CDR3 region is CSASHSSDSNQPQHF. CDR3 DNA: TGCAGTGCTAGTCACTCGTCGGATAGCAATCAGCCCCAGCATTTT.

This clonotype has a count of ten or more. The chain couples TRBV5-1 to TRBJ2-5, with unresolved D. Deletions cut 3 bases from V and 6 bases from J, with 6 bases between. In germline, CDR1 is SGHRS, CDR2 YFSETQ. The CDR3 runs to 11 residues. The CDR3 spells CASSSEKTQYF. As DNA, the CDR3 is TGCGCCAGCAGCTCAGAAAAGACCCAGTACTTC.

At least ten counts were recorded for this clonotype. This chain links TRBV6-5 with TRBJ1-2, with D tentatively TRBD1 (5 bases). This CDR3 is 14 amino acids long. V lost 6 bases to trimming and J lost 8 bases, with 19 bases between them. CDR1 is MNHEY and CDR2 is SVGAGI in the germline V gene. The CDR3 here is CASRRGGGVQGYTF. The DNA for the CDR3 is TGTGCCAGCAGGCGGGGCGGTGGGGTACAAGGCTACACCTTC.

The chain has TRBV27 and TRBJ1-2; a possible D gene is TRBD1 (5 bases). The V end was cut by 5 bases, the J end by 3 bases, with 16 bases between. Germline V gene lookup returns CDR1 MNHEY and CDR2 SMNVEV (reference sequence). The CDR3 runs 15 residues. DNA of the CDR3: TGTGCCAGCAGTCCCGTCGGGGCGGACTACTATGGCTACACCTTC. It is translated as CASSPVGADYYGYTF.

This clonotype occurred many times. V usage is TRBV9 and J usage is TRBJ2-5; 10 nucleotides agree with TRBD1. Germline loops: CDR1 SGDLS, CDR2 YYNGEE. V was pared by 4 bases and J by 4 bases, with 10 bases of the junction left unmatched. The CDR3 is 16 residues long. The CDR3 loop reads CASSTQTGGAAETQYF. Here the CDR3 DNA reads TGTGCCAGCAGCACACAGACAGGGGGCGCGGCAGAGACCCAGTACTTC.

The chain is built from TRBV12-3 or TRBV12-4 and TRBJ1-6, with 7 bases that match TRBD1. This CDR3 contains 15 residues. V dropped 2 bases and J dropped 9; count of bases not matched to a gene: 7. The CDR3 DNA reads TGTGCCAGCAGTTTACAACAGGGGACTAGTTCACCCCTCCACTTT. It specifies CASSLQQGTSSPLHF.

The table lists this clonotype with a few counts. The chain links TRBV5-1 to TRBJ1-1; no definite D call. CDR1 is SGHRS and CDR2 is YFSETQ in the germline V gene. This CDR3 has 13 amino acids. V lost 4 bases and J lost 3, with 10 bases in between. The CDR3 DNA is TGCGCCAGCAGCCCGACGCCAGACACTGAAGCTTTCTTT. This sequence encodes CASSPTPDTEAFF.

In its sample, this clonotype was seen a few times. The chain joins TRBV11-2 to TRBJ2-1; 8 nucleotides align to TRBD2. This CDR3 contains 17 residues. CDR1 is SGHAT, CDR2 FQNNGV, per germline. With 5 bases clipped from V and 0 bases from J, the junction kept 9 bases outside the gene matches. CDR3 DNA sequence: TGTGCCAGCAGCCCCCGGGTAGCGGGATGCTCCTACAATGAGCAGTTCTTC. This encodes CASSPRVAGCSYNEQFF.

This clonotype was counted at least ten times. This chain links TRBV4-1 with TRBJ1-2; D is ambiguous. The germline CDR1 and CDR2 sequences are MGHRA and YSYEKL. The CDR3 sequence is 15 residues long. The V end was cut by 0 bases, the J end by 4 bases, with 12 bases between. The CDR3 DNA follows: TGCGCCAGCAGCCAAGAAAATCGGCTGCCCTATGGCTACACCTTC. This codes for CASSQENRLPYGYTF.

This clonotype has at least ten counts. The rearrangement joins TRBV25-1 to TRBJ2-7, with 10 bases that match TRBD1. There are 13 residues in the CDR3. Trimming cost V 7 bases and J 2 bases; bases outside gene matches: 2. The germline V gene encodes CDR1 MGHDK and CDR2 SYGVNS. The CDR3 reads CASKGTGAYEQYF. The CDR3 DNA follows: TGTGCCAGCAAGGGGACAGGGGCCTACGAGCAGTACTTC.

The J gene is TRBJ2-3, the V gene TRBV12-5, with 7 bases fitting TRBD1. CDR1 LGHNT and CDR2 FRNRAP come from the germline V gene. There are 15 residues in the CDR3. Germline trimming cut 2 bases from V and 1 base from J; bases unmatched to any gene: 3. The CDR3 DNA reads TGTGCTAGTGGTTTGCGTACAGGGGGCACAGATACGCAGTATTTT. Amino acids: CASGLRTGGTDTQYF.

This clonotype was detected a few times. This chain links TRBV6-6 with TRBJ1-1, with unresolved D. The CDR3 loop spans 13 amino acids. From germline, CDR1 is MNHNY and CDR2 SVGAGI (reference sequence). The ends were cut back, 7 bases at V and 0 bases at J, with 9 bases in the middle. The CDR3: CASINQVNTEAFF. The CDR3 DNA reads as TGTGCCAGCATAAACCAGGTGAACACTGAAGCTTTCTTT.

The rearrangement links TRBV12-3 or TRBV12-4 to TRBJ1-3, with 8 positions matching TRBD1. The ends lost 8 bases at V and 1 base at J; junction bases unmatched: 10. This CDR3 has 16 residues. The chain's CDR3 is CASLPTGGYSGNTIYF. The CDR3 DNA is TGTGCCAGCCTCCCCACAGGGGGATATTCTGGAAACACCATATATTTT.

This clonotype came up a few times. Here the CDR3 DNA reads TGTGCCACCAGCAGAGGCACCCAGAACTCTGGAAACACCATATATTTT. Residues: CATSRGTQNSGNTIYF. The chain employs TRBV15 and TRBJ1-3; D is unclear. CDR3 size: 16 residues. Germline V gene sequence: CDR1 LNHNV, CDR2 YYDKDF (reference sequence). Trimming removed 1 base from V and 0 bases from J, with 10 bases in between.

This sequence joins TRBV12-3 or TRBV12-4 and TRBJ2-2, with 7 bases aligning to TRBD2. With V trimmed by 5 bases and J by 5 bases, 8 bases remained unmatched. The CDR3 totals 15 residues. The CDR3 sequence is CASSLRDGRTGELFF. Written as DNA, the CDR3 is TGTGCCAGCAGTCTCCGGGACGGGAGGACCGGGGAGCTGTTTTTT.

This clonotype was seen at least ten times. The chain is built from TRBV5-8 and TRBJ2-3; 11 nucleotides align to TRBD1. This CDR3 has 18 amino acids. V lost 4 bases, J lost 0 bases, and 10 bases stayed unmatched. The germline V gene encodes CDR1 SGHTS and CDR2 YDEGEE. In DNA form, the CDR3 reads TGTGCCAGCAGCCCCCGGACAGGGGGCGTAGGGAGCACAGATACGCAGTATTTT. The encoded protein is CASSPRTGGVGSTDTQYF.

In its sample, this clonotype was seen a few times. The V and J genes are TRBV12-3 or TRBV12-4 and TRBJ1-1, with 8 positions matching TRBD1. V shed 2 bases, J shed 4 bases, and the junction held 6 bases outside the gene matches. The CDR3 extends over 15 amino acids. CDR3 DNA sequence: TGTGCCAGCAGTTTATCTCAGGGGGCAGGCACTGAAGCTTTCTTT. Encoded protein: CASSLSQGAGTEAFF.

In its sample, this clonotype was seen many times. The chain links TRBV15 to TRBJ2-6, with D perhaps matching TRBD1 or TRBD2 (5 bases each). CDR1 and CDR2 from the germline V gene are LNHNV and YYDKDF (reference sequence). The CDR3 runs 15 residues. Between the trimmed V and J ends, which lost 1 base and 4 bases, there was a span of 8 bases. CDR3 amino acids: CATSRGGTGANVLTF. The DNA of the CDR3 is TGTGCCACCAGCAGAGGAGGGACCGGGGCCAACGTCCTGACTTTC.

The table lists this clonotype with a few counts. The chain recombines TRBV14 with TRBJ1-2, with 8 bases identical to TRBD1. The CDR3 totals 15 residues. J gave up 6 bases and V 1 base, and 7 bases lay outside the gene matches. The germline V gene has CDR1 SGHDN and CDR2 FVKESK. For the CDR3, the DNA is TGTGCCAGCAGCCAAGTAAGGACAGGGTATGATGGCTACACCTTC. This sequence encodes CASSQVRTGYDGYTF. The whole variable domain, filled in from reference TRBV14 and TRBJ1-2, reads EAGVTQFPSHSVIEKGQTVTLRCDPISGHDNLYWYRRVMGKEIKFLLHFVKESKQDESGMPNNRFLAERTGGTYSTLKVQPAELEDSGVYFCASSQVRTGYDGYTFGSGTRLTVV.

To note about this clonotype: With a much larger clone just one base away, this may be a read error. The chain carries TRBV2 and TRBJ2-3; D is unresolved. The CDR3 consists of 15 residues. The V and J ends lost 6 bases and 3 bases respectively, with 16 bases between them. CDR1 SNHLY and CDR2 FYNNEI come from the germline V gene. CDR3 coding DNA: TGTGCCAGCAGCGTAGTCGGTATCACTACAGATACGCAGTATTTT. Encoded protein: CASSVVGITTDTQYF. Together with reference TRBV2 and TRBJ2-3, the CDR3 gives the full variable domain: EPEVTQTPSHQVTQMGQEVILRCVPISNHLYFYWYRQILGQKVEFLVSFYNNEISEKSEIFDDQFSVERPDGSNFTLKIRSTKLEDSAMYFCASSVVGITTDTQYFGPGTRLTVL.

The table lists this clonotype with a few counts. V is TRBV11-3 and J is TRBJ1-1, with a weak D call TRBD1 (6 bases). Trimming pared 5 bases from V and 3 bases from J, leaving 10 bases between. The CDR3 extends over 13 amino acids. Germline values: CDR1 SGHNT, CDR2 YENEEA. CDR3 in amino acids: CASSRGGHTEAFF. The CDR3 region has the DNA TGTGCCAGCAGCCGAGGGGGGCACACTGAAGCTTTCTTT.

This clonotype was recorded at least ten times. The genes are TRBV7-2 and TRBJ1-5; D gene uncertain. Germline CDR1 is SGHTA and CDR2 is FQGNSA. Between the trimmed V and J ends, which lost 3 bases and 2 bases, there was a span of 8 bases. The CDR3 runs to 14 residues. The CDR3 spells CASSFDKGNQPQHF. The DNA for the CDR3 is TGTGCCAGCAGCTTCGACAAGGGCAATCAGCCCCAGCATTTT.